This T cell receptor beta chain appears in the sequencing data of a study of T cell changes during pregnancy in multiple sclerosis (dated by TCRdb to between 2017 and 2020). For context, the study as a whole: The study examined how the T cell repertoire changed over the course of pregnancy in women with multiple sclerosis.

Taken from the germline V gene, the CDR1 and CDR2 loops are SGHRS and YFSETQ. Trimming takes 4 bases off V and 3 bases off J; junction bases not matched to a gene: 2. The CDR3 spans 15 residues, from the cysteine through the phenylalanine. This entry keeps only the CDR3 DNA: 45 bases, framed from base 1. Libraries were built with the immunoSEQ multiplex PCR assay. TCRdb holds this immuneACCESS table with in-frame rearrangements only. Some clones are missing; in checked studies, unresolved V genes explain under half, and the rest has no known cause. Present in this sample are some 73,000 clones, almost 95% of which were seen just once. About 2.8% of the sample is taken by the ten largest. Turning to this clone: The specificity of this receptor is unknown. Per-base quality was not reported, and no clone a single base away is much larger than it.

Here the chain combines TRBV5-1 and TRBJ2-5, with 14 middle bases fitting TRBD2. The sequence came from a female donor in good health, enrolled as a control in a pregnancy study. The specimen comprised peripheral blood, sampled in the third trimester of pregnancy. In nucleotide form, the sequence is TGCGCCAGCAGCCCGGGACTAGCGGGGGAAGAGACCCAGTACTTC. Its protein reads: CASSPGLAGEETQYF.